This TCR beta chain was found in a study of blood T cell repertoires in COVID-19 (dated by TCRdb to the early 2020s). Study-wide context: Samples from collaborators originated in the United States, Italy and Spain and spanned both the acute and convalescent phases of COVID-19. The prospective study material was composed of cDNA or gDNA derived from T cells, B-cell-depleted T cells, or PBMCs. Subjects who had been exposed to COVID-19, were actively infected with it, or had recovered from it provided the deeply sampled blood TCRbeta repertoires that made up the dataset. The repertoires were made available in a free public database intended to serve as a resource for research on the immune response to SARS-CoV-2. The samples were drawn from the first 160 participants of the ongoing ImmuneRACE study and from under 1,500 subjects provided by 6 global collaborators. Sample metadata almost always included a de-identified subject ID, COVID-19 status, age in years and sex. Where available, HLA class I and class II types were obtained from metadata supplied by the sample provider rather than from assay-based typing.

The collaborating institutions used their own protocols to collect whole blood in K2EDTA tubes. For TCRbeta analysis, collaborators shipped samples as frozen whole blood, isolated PBMCs, or DNA extracted from either of those sample types. Trimming takes 4 bases off V and 7 bases off J; junction bases not matched to a gene: 3. The CDR3 spans 14 residues, from the cysteine through the phenylalanine. The kept DNA is CDR3 alone, 42 bases in frame from the first base. The germline V gene encodes CDR1 SGHNT and CDR2 YENEEA. With respect to this clone: The clone's antigen remains unknown. There are no base qualities to consult, and no much larger clone falls within one base.

What the study reported, not specific to this receptor: How much clinical and demographic metadata was included differed by source and by participant, and the metadata was provided uncurated.

TCRbeta CDR3 regions were amplified from genomic DNA using the immunoSEQ Assay, a bias-controlled multiplex PCR. As for the original processing: The number of nucleated cells in each sample was estimated by amplification of reference gene primers within the assay. Sequence reads were collapsed and filtered to measure the absolute abundance of every unique TCRbeta CDR3 rearrangement. For each sample, productive Simpson clonality was calculated as the square root of Simpson's diversity index across productive rearrangements. Drawn from immuneACCESS, this table holds only the in-frame rearrangements with V and J called that TCRdb kept. Clones are partly lost; checked studies trace under half to an unresolved V gene and leave the rest unexplained. That table supplies the V and J calls and clone size; D and trimming were determined from the DNA. The sample table shows over 90,000 clones, and approximately 84% are seen once. The ten largest clones add up to around 4.5% of the sample.

The specimen was peripheral blood. The rearrangement combines TRBV11-3 with TRBJ2-2, with 10 central nucleotides matching TRBD1. The clonotype originates from a man in his fifties or sixties with acute or convalescent COVID-19. The CDR3 is CASSYWTGGGELFF. The DNA is TGTGCCAGCAGCTACTGGACAGGGGGCGGGGAGCTGTTTTTT.